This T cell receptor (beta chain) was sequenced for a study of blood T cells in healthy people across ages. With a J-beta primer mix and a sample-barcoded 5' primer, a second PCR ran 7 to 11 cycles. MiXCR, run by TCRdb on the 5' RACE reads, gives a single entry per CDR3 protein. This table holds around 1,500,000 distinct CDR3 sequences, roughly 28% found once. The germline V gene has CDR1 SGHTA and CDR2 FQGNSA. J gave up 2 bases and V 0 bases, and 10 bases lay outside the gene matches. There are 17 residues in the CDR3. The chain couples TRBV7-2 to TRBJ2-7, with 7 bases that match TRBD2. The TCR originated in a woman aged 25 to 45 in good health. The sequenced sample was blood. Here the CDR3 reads CASSLASGCSKPYEQYF. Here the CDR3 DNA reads TGTGCCAGCAGCTTAGCTAGCGGGTGTTCTAAACCCTACGAGCAGTACTTC.